The 6 T cell receptor beta chains below were found in one sample sequenced in a study of immune evolution from preneoplasia to lung adenocarcinoma. Here immunoSEQ multiplex PCR was the method, and the copy in TCRdb shows in-frame clones only, minus some. Of roughly 7,000 clones in the sample, 75% to 90% were seen once. Sequencing was carried out using FFPE invasive lung adenocarcinoma tissue. The receptors were gathered from a person aged 55 to 75 with lung adenocarcinoma.

The rearrangement joins TRBV6-6 to TRBJ2-7; TRBD2 might be the D (6 bases). Deletions cut 5 bases from V and 7 bases from J, with 24 bases between. The CDR3 extends over 16 amino acids. Germline CDR1 reads MNHNY; CDR2 reads SVGAGI (reference sequence). For the CDR3, the DNA is TGTGCCAGCAGTACCCAGAGGGGAGGCCACTACGTAGAGCAGTACTTC. Its protein is CASSTQRGGHYVEQYF.

This clone was seen only a few times. The chain couples TRBV9 to TRBJ2-7; 9 bases are shared with TRBD2. Germline values: CDR1 SGDLS, CDR2 YYNGEE. The CDR3 sequence is 15 residues long. V lost 0 bases to trimming and J lost 1 base; unmatched junction nucleotides: 2. The CDR3 DNA sequence: TGTGCCAGCAGCGTAGCGGGACTAGCATCCTACGAGCAGTACTTC. Amino acid sequence: CASSVAGLASYEQYF.

This clone has only one observation. In DNA, the CDR3 is TGCAGCGTTGGTTCTATGACAGGCCCCAGAGGCTACACCTTC. It encodes CSVGSMTGPRGYTF. The chain uses TRBV29-1 and TRBJ1-2, with D perhaps TRBD1 (6 bases). Between the trimmed V and J ends, which lost 4 bases and 8 bases, there was a span of 20 bases. The CDR3 covers 14 residues. Germline V lookup: CDR1 SQVTM, CDR2 ANQGSEA.

The rearrangement uses TRBV5-8 and TRBJ2-3; 8 bases map to TRBD1. The junction had 6 bases not matched to a gene; V was cut back by 4 bases and J by 2 bases. CDR3 size: 15 residues. CDR1 is SGHTS and CDR2 is YDEGEE in the germline V gene. DNA of the CDR3: TGTGCCAGCAGCAGAACAGGGGGATTCACAGATACGCAGTATTTT. Amino acid sequence: CASSRTGGFTDTQYF.

This chain connects TRBV18 to TRBJ2-4; maybe TRBD1 (5 bases). Trimming took 4 bases from V and 7 from J, leaving 5 bases between them. CDR3 size: 11 residues. Germline CDR1 is KGHSH and CDR2 is LQKENI. This CDR3 is CASSQGNIQYF. CDR3 DNA: TGTGCCAGCTCACAGGGGAACATTCAGTACTTC.

V and J are TRBV27 and TRBJ2-2; no firm D call. CDR3 length: 13 residues. Looked up from germline, CDR1 is MNHEY and CDR2 is SMNVEV (reference sequence). Deletions cut 2 bases from V and 4 bases from J, with 5 bases between. The CDR3 DNA follows: TGTGCCAGCAGTTTAGGCATCACCGGGGAGCTGTTTTTT. This sequence encodes CASSLGITGELFF.